One sample yielded the 11 T cell receptor beta chains listed below, sequenced in a study of cytomegalovirus exposure and HLA in healthy donors. The PCR contained 60 Vbeta and 13 Jbeta primers. Sequenced by immunoSEQ multiplex PCR; TCRdb stores in-frame clones only, minus some. The repertoire holds approximately 170,000 clones, with about 75% as singletons. The sequenced sample consisted of PBMCs. The receptors shown here come from a man aged 18 to 30 in good health and CMV-seropositive.

The V and J genes are TRBV7-2 and TRBJ2-7, with TRBD2 identical over 11 bases. The CDR3 length is 13 residues. Germline CDR1 and CDR2: SGHTA and FQGNSA. Unmatched junction bases numbered 0, after V lost 6 bases and J lost 2 bases. The CDR3 here is CASRLAGAYEQYV. The CDR3, as DNA: TGTGCCAGCAGACTAGCGGGGGCCTACGAGCAGTACGTC.

The J gene is TRBJ2-2, the V gene TRBV6-5; D unclear. Trimming removed 3 bases at V and 7 bases at J, with 9 bases between. The CDR3 length is 13 residues. The germline V gene has CDR1 MNHEY and CDR2 SVGAGI. CDR3 loop: CASSYRPGGELFF. CDR3 DNA sequence: TGTGCCAGCAGTTATCGTCCGGGCGGGGAGCTGTTTTTT.

The chain links TRBV28 to TRBJ2-3; 8 bases are shared with TRBD2. V was pared by 9 bases and J by 0 bases, with 8 bases of the junction left unmatched. Germline lookup yields CDR1 MDHEN and CDR2 SYDVKM. The CDR3 extends over 15 amino acids. CDR3 amino acids: CASPEVAGSTDTQYF. CDR3 DNA sequence: TGTGCCAGTCCAGAGGTAGCGGGGAGCACAGATACGCAGTATTTT.

CDR3 region: CASSIRGNSNQPQHF. CDR3 nucleotide sequence: TGTGCCAGTAGTATTAGGGGGAATAGCAATCAGCCCCAGCATTTT. The V and J genes are TRBV19 and TRBJ1-5; possible D gene TRBD1, 6 bases. Trimming left V 3 bases short and J 0 bases short, with 9 bases between. The V gene's germline CDR1 is LNHDA and CDR2 SQIVND (reference sequence). The CDR3 is made up of 15 amino acids.

There are a few counts of this clone. This sample includes further DNA sequences coding for the same CDR3. The chain uses TRBV11-2 and TRBJ1-2; D ambiguous. This CDR3 spans 14 amino acids. CDR1 and CDR2 (germline): SGHAT, FQNNGV. Trimming left V 0 bases short and J 1 base short, with 6 bases between. DNA for the CDR3: TGTGCCAGCAGCTTAGACCGCAGTAACTATGGCTACACCTTC. Translating gives CASSLDRSNYGYTF.

The rearrangement links TRBV12-5 to TRBJ2-5; 10 bases are shared with TRBD1. The V gene end was trimmed by 0 bases and the J gene end by 4 bases; junction bases not matched to a gene: 20. The CDR3 is 21 residues long. Germline-derived CDR1 and CDR2 are LGHNT and FRNRAP. The CDR3 DNA reads TGTGCTAGTGGTTTGGTACCCTACCGAGTGTTGGGACAGGGGCGGGGAGAGACCCAGTACTTC. Its protein is CASGLVPYRVLGQGRGETQYF.

This chain links TRBV2 with TRBJ2-1; D call uncertain. CDR3 length equals 11 residues. V was shortened by 3 bases and J by 7 bases, with 4 bases between the two germline ends. Germline V gene sequence: CDR1 SNHLY, CDR2 FYNNEI. The CDR3 DNA is TGTGCCAGCAGTGACTCGAATGAGCAGTTCTTC. This sequence encodes CASSDSNEQFF.

Comments on this clone: Other DNA sequences from this sample encode an identical CDR3 as well. The chain links TRBV6-4 to TRBJ2-6; 11 bases align to TRBD1. This CDR3 has 17 amino acids. In germline, CDR1 is MRHNA, CDR2 SNTAGT. V shed 2 bases and J 0 bases; nucleotides not matched to a gene: 0. In DNA form, the CDR3 reads TGTGCCAGCAGTGACGGGACAGGGGGCTCTGGGGCCAACGTCCTGACTTTC. It specifies CASSDGTGGSGANVLTF.

This chain uses TRBV9 with TRBJ1-1; no reliable D call. This CDR3 is 13 amino acids long. Germline-derived CDR1 and CDR2 are SGDLS and YYNGEE. Trimming shortened V by 4 bases and J by 1 base, and 8 bases separated the two germline ends. This CDR3 reads CASSPKRNTEAFF. For the CDR3, the DNA is TGTGCCAGCAGCCCTAAGCGGAACACTGAAGCTTTCTTT. The complete variable domain, with remaining parts taken from reference TRBV9 and TRBJ1-1, reads DSGVTQTPKHLITATGQRVTLRCSPRSGDLSVYWYQQSLDQGLQFLIQYYNGEERAKGNILERFSAQQFPDLHSELNLSSLELGDSALYFCASSPKRNTEAFFGQGTRLTVV.

In its sample, this clone was seen once. The chain joins TRBV11-3 to TRBJ1-3; no clear D gene. Trimming cost V 0 bases and J 7 bases, with 7 bases left between them. The CDR3 is 13 residues long. Looked up from germline, CDR1 is SGHNT and CDR2 is YENEEA. The CDR3 loop reads CASSLDPRNTIYF. CDR3 bases: TGTGCCAGCAGCTTAGACCCTCGGAACACCATATATTTT.

This clone was found a few times. V usage is TRBV5-4 and J usage is TRBJ1-1; the D gene is possibly TRBD1 (6 bases). Per germline, CDR1 SGHNT and CDR2 YYREEE (reference sequence). The CDR3 has 15 residues. V lost 4 bases, J lost 1 base, and 14 bases lay in between. The CDR3 protein is CASSRQELENTEAFF. The CDR3, as DNA: TGTGCCAGCAGCCGACAGGAATTGGAGAACACTGAAGCTTTCTTT. Variable domain in full (rest from reference TRBV5-4 and TRBJ1-1): ETGVTQSPTHLIKTRGQQVTLRCSSQSGHNTVSWYQQALGQGPQFIFQYYREEENGRGNFPPRFSGLQFPNYSSELNVNALELDDSALYLCASSRQELENTEAFFGQGTRLTVV.